A selection of T cell receptor beta chains follows, all from one sample in a study of blood T cells in healthy people across ages. MiXCR, applied by TCRdb to the 5' RACE reads, yields one record per CDR3 protein. Among roughly 1.6 million distinct CDR3 sequences listed, roughly a third were seen once. Sequencing was carried out using blood. The origin of the receptors is a woman younger than 45 in good health. Each CDR3 is given with its conserved first and last residue. D genes are given only for firm matches. Size is stated for part of the rows, as once, few or many counts, or as a class when the clone is expanded.

V gene	J gene	D gene	clone size	CDR3 DNA	CDR3 protein
TRBV20-1	TRBJ2-3	-	few	TGCAGTGCTAGGGGGGGGCAGGACCCAGATACGCAGTATTTT	CSARGGQDPDTQYF
TRBV10-2	TRBJ2-5	TRBD1	-	TGCGCCAGCACCGAGGGCAGGGGGCTTTCGGAGACCCAGTACTTC	CASTEGRGLSETQYF
TRBV7-3	TRBJ2-5	TRBD2	-	TGTGTCAGCAGCTTAGCGGGGGGGCCCCAAGAGACCCAGTACTTC	CVSSLAGGPQETQYF
TRBV3-1	TRBJ2-5	TRBD2	-	TGTGCCAGCAGCCAAGGAGGTAGCGGGACCCGGGAGACCCAGTACTTC	CASSQGGSGTRETQYF
TRBV5-4	TRBJ2-3	-	-	TGTGCCAGCAGCTCAGGACCACCTAGCACAGATACGCAGTATTTT	CASSSGPPSTDTQYF
TRBV11-1	TRBJ1-1	-	-	TGTGCCAGCAGCGAAGCAGGGGCAAGCACTGAAGCTTTCTTT	CASSEAGASTEAFF
TRBV15	TRBJ2-7	-	-	TGTGCCACCAGCACCTTTCCCTACGAGCAGTACTTC	CATSTFPYEQYF
TRBV7-9	TRBJ1-6	TRBD1	-	TGTGCCAGTACCCCCGGGACAGGGAGATTACGCCGGCATTCACCCCTCCACTTT	CASTPGTGRLRRHSPLHF
TRBV7-6	TRBJ2-1	TRBD2	few	TGTGCCAGCAGCTTTACCGGGACTAGACTTAGCTCCTACAATGAGCAGTTCTTC	CASSFTGTRLSSYNEQFF
TRBV7-3	TRBJ1-1	-	-	TGTGCCAGCAGCTTAACCCCGGGCCTGAACACTGAAGCTTTCTTT	CASSLTPGLNTEAFF
TRBV20-1	TRBJ2-4	-	many	TGCAGTGCCCATGAGGTGTCGTTAGCCAAAAACATTCAGTACTTC	CSAHEVSLAKNIQYF
TRBV2	TRBJ1-1	-	-	TGTGCCAGCAACCCGGAACAGGAGAACACTGAAGCTTTCTTT	CASNPEQENTEAFF
TRBV18	TRBJ2-7	-	once	TGTGCCAGCTCACCACGTGGCGGTTTAGGATCCTACGAGCAGTACTTC	CASSPRGGLGSYEQYF
TRBV2	TRBJ1-4	TRBD1	-	TGTGCCAGCGAACCGGGACAGGGATTTGAAAAACTGTTTTTT	CASEPGQGFEKLFF
TRBV2	TRBJ2-5	TRBD1	-	TGTGCCAGCGGTCTCGGGACAGTCAGCGTGGAGACCCAGTACTTC	CASGLGTVSVETQYF
TRBV20-1	TRBJ2-5	-	-	TGCAGTGCGGAGAGGGGTCCCAACACCAAGGGGACCCAGTACTTC	CSAERGPNTKGTQYF
TRBV4-1	TRBJ2-7	TRBD2	-	TGCGCCAGCAGCCCTGTTGGGCTAGCGGGAGCCGGTCGCTACGAGCAGTACTTC	CASSPVGLAGAGRYEQYF
TRBV6-1	TRBJ1-1	-	few	TGTGCCAGCAGGGGAGAAGGAAGGTTAACTGAAGCTTTCTTT	CASRGEGRLTEAFF
TRBV29-1	TRBJ1-1	-	-	TGCAGCGTTCGGTCCCGAGGAAACACTGAAGCTTTCTTT	CSVRSRGNTEAFF
TRBV29-1	TRBJ1-1	-	-	TGCAGCGGCGCCGGGGGCGAGGGCACTGAAGCTTTCTTT	CSGAGGEGTEAFF
TRBV3-1	TRBJ2-1	-	-	TGTGCCAGCAGCCCATTCTCCGGGGGGCCCTACAATGAGCAGTTCTTC	CASSPFSGGPYNEQFF
TRBV7-9	TRBJ2-1	-	-	TGTGCCAGCAGCTTAGCTACAGGAGCCTACAATGAGCAGTTCTTC	CASSLATGAYNEQFF
TRBV5-1	TRBJ2-1	TRBD2	-	TGCGCCAGCAGCCTCGGAACCGGGACTAGCGGGTCAAGCTCCTACAATGAGCAGTTCTTC	CASSLGTGTSGSSSYNEQFF
TRBV7-8	TRBJ1-2	-	-	TGTGCCAGCAGCCTACTACAGAGAGCTAACTATGGCTACACCTTC	CASSLLQRANYGYTF
TRBV14	TRBJ2-1	-	-	TGTGCCAGCAGCCAAAGAGCCCCCCTCTACAATGAGCAGTTCTTC	CASSQRAPLYNEQFF
TRBV28	TRBJ2-4	-	-	TGTGCCAGCAGTTTATCGGGAGACAAAAACATTCAGTACTTC	CASSLSGDKNIQYF
TRBV29-1	TRBJ2-2	-	-	TGCAGCGTTCCGAGGTCCGGGGAGCTGTTTTTT	CSVPRSGELFF
TRBV5-1	TRBJ2-3	-	few	TGCGCCAGCAGCCCCCGCCCTGCGGGTCAGGGAGAAGATACGCAGTATTTT	CASSPRPAGQGEDTQYF
TRBV5-1	TRBJ2-7	-	-	TGCGCCAGCAGCTTGGAGGGATCCAGGGACCCCTACGAGCAGTACTTC	CASSLEGSRDPYEQYF
TRBV27	TRBJ2-1	TRBD2	-	TGTGCCAGCGTCGCCGGGACTAGGGGGAACAATGAGCAGTTCTTC	CASVAGTRGNNEQFF
TRBV4-2	TRBJ2-3	-	many	TGTGCCAGCAGCCAAGAAGTACCGGATACGCAGTATTTT	CASSQEVPDTQYF
TRBV29-1	TRBJ2-7	-	few	TGCAGCGCCCTGAGGGGGGGCTCGTCCTACGAGCAGTACTTC	CSALRGGSSYEQYF
TRBV20-1	TRBJ2-1	-	-	TGCAGGGGGGGACCAACCAACAATGAGCAGTTCTTC	CRGGPTNNEQFF
TRBV20-1	TRBJ2-3	TRBD2	few	TGCAGTGGGACGCCTAGCGGATTCACAGATACGCAGTATTTT	CSGTPSGFTDTQYF
TRBV7-3	TRBJ2-3	TRBD1	-	TGTGCCAGCAGCCCCGGGGACAGATTCCTGGGAGTCACAGATACGCAGTATTTT	CASSPGDRFLGVTDTQYF
TRBV5-1	TRBJ2-7	-	-	TGCGCCAGCAGCTTGGACACATCTCGGCCCTACGAGCAGTACTTC	CASSLDTSRPYEQYF
TRBV2	TRBJ2-1	TRBD1	-	TGTGCCAGCAGTCGAAGCAGGGGGCCTAGCAATGAGCAGTTCTTC	CASSRSRGPSNEQFF
TRBV12-3/TRBV12-4	TRBJ2-1	-	-	TGTGCCAGCAGCCTCCCCCCAGCTCTCCATGAGCAGTTCTTC	CASSLPPALHEQFF
TRBV2	TRBJ2-1	TRBD2	few	TGTGCCAGCAGTCGGACTAGATATTACAATGAGCAGTTCTTC	CASSRTRYYNEQFF
TRBV20-1	TRBJ2-5	-	few	TGCAGTGCTAGAGATTTTGGGGCAACTGGGGGGACCCAGTACTTC	CSARDFGATGGTQYF
TRBV20-1	TRBJ2-3	-	-	TGCAGTGTTAGTGGGATTTGGGTGGGCAAGCGCACAGATACGCAGTATTTT	CSVSGIWVGKRTDTQYF
TRBV4-1	TRBJ2-1	-	-	TGCGCCAGCAGCCAAGATACAGGGAAGGGTGTGCAGTTCTTC	CASSQDTGKGVQFF
TRBV28	TRBJ1-5	-	-	TGTGCCAGCAACCCGACCTCCAGGGGTGGGCAGCCCCAGCATTTT	CASNPTSRGGQPQHF
TRBV15	TRBJ2-7	TRBD2	-	TGTGCCACCAGCAGAGATCGGGGGGGGCGCGAGCAGTACTTC	CATSRDRGGREQYF
TRBV12-3/TRBV12-4	TRBJ1-2	-	-	TGTGCCAGCCGGGGGAGAGGGTCTAACTATGGCTACACCTTC	CASRGRGSNYGYTF
TRBV5-4	TRBJ2-3	-	-	TGTGCCAGCAGCGGTGGAGCTTGGCGGGGGCCCACAGATACGCAGTATTTT	CASSGGAWRGPTDTQYF
TRBV18	TRBJ2-7	-	few	TGTGCCAGCTCACCCGATTTGCGTAACGAGCAGTACTTC	CASSPDLRNEQYF
TRBV5-5	TRBJ2-5	TRBD1	few	TGTGCCAGCAGTACCGACGGACAGGGCGGAGAGACCCAGTACTTC	CASSTDGQGGETQYF
TRBV7-3	TRBJ2-1	-	-	TGTGCCAGCAGCTCCGCCTCCTACAATGAGCAGTTCTTC	CASSSASYNEQFF